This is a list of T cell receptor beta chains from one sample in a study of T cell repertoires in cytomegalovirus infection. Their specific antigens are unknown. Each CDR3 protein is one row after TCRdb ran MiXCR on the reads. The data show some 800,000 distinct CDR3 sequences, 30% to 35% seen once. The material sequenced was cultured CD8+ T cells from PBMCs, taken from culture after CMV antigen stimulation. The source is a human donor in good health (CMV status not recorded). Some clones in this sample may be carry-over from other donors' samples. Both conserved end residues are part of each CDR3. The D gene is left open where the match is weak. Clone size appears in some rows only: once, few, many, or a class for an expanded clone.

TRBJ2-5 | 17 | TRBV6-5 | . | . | TGTGCCAGCAGTTACCTGCTCGGGGCCGAGGGGTTGGAGACCCAGTACTTC | CASSYLLGAEGLETQYF
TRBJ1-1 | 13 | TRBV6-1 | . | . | TGTGCCAGCAGTGAAAGTTTGGTGACTGAAGCTTTCTTT | CASSESLVTEAFF
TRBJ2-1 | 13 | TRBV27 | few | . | TGTGCCAGCAGGGAGGGGGTCTACTTGAGTCCGTTCTTC | CASREGVYLSPFF
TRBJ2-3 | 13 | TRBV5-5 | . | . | TGTGCCAGCAGCTTGGCAGCGGGAGATACGCAGTATTTT | CASSLAAGDTQYF
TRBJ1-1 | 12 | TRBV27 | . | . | TGTGCCAGCAGTCCAGGCCCGGGGAAAGCTTTCTTT | CASSPGPGKAFF
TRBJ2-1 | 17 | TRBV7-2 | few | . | TGTGCCAGCAGCTGGGGGGGGCGGGGGAGCTCCTACAATGAGCAGTTCTTC | CASSWGGRGSSYNEQFF
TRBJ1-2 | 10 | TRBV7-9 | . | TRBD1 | TGTGCCAGCAGCCAAGAACAGGGGGCCTTC | CASSQEQGAF
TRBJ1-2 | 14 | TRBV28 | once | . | TGTGCCAGCAGTCCGACAGTAAACTACTATGGCTACACCTTC | CASSPTVNYYGYTF
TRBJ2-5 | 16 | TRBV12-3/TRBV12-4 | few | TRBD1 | TGTGCCAGCAGTTCTCACTCGGGACAGTTTCAAGAGACCCAGTACTTC | CASSSHSGQFQETQYF
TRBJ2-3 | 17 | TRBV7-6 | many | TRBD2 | TGTGCCAGCAGCTCCGGTAGCGGGGGACCTTTAGTGGGTACGCAGTATTTT | CASSSGSGGPLVGTQYF
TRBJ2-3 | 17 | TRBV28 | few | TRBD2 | TGTGCCAGCAGTTTTGGCGGGGGGGCGACTAGCACAGATACGCAGTATTTT | CASSFGGGATSTDTQYF
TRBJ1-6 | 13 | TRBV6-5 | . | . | TGTGCCAGCAGTTACGAAGGTTATTCACCCCTCCACTTT | CASSYEGYSPLHF
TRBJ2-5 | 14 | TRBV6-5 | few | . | TGTGCCAGCAGTAGCCCCGGGATCCCAGAGACCCAGTACTTC | CASSSPGIPETQYF
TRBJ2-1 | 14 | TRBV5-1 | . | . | TGCGCCAGCAGCCCCTACCCGGGACACAATGAGCAGTTCTTC | CASSPYPGHNEQFF
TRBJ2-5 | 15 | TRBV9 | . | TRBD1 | TGTGCCAGCAGCGTTCGGACAGGGATGGGAGAGACCCAGTACTTC | CASSVRTGMGETQYF
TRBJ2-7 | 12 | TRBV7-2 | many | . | TGTGCCAGCGGCAGTTACTCCTACGAGCAGTACTTC | CASGSYSYEQYF
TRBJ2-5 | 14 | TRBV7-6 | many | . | TGTGCCAGCAGCTTACTGATACCACAAGAGACCCAGTACTTC | CASSLLIPQETQYF
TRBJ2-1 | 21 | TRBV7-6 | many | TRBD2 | TGTGCCAGCAGCTTAGTGAGTCGGCTAGCGGGGGGGAATAGGAATGGAAATGAGCAGTTCTTC | CASSLVSRLAGGNRNGNEQFF
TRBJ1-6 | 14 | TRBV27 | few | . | TGTGCCAGCAGTTTAATGGGGGGAGATTCACCCCTCCACTTT | CASSLMGGDSPLHF
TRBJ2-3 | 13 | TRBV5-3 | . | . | TGTGCCAGCAGCCCTGCCTTTGGGGATACGCAGTATTTT | CASSPAFGDTQYF
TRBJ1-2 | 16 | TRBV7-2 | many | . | TGTGCCAGCAGCAAAAACCCAGGGTCGACTAACTATGGCTACACCTTC | CASSKNPGSTNYGYTF
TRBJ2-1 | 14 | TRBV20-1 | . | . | TGCAGTGCTAAGCCGAGCCCAGTCTACAATGAGCAGTTCTTC | CSAKPSPVYNEQFF
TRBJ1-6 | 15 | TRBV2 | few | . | TGTGCCAGCAGTGTTTTGAGGGATAGAAATTCACCCCTCCACTTT | CASSVLRDRNSPLHF
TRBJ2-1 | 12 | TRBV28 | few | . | TGTGCCAGCGCCGACCCCGGGGATGAGCAGTTCTTC | CASADPGDEQFF
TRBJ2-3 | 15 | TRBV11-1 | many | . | TGTGCCAGCAGCCCCGACCGGTACCGCACAGATACGCAGTATTTT | CASSPDRYRTDTQYF
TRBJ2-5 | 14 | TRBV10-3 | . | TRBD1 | TGTGCCATCAGTCACAAAGGACAGGGGGAGACCCAGTACTTC | CAISHKGQGETQYF
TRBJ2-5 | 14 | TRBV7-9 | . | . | TGTGCCAGCAGGGGGGCGGGTGAACAAGAGACCCAGTACTTC | CASRGAGEQETQYF
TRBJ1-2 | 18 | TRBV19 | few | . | TGTGCCAGTAGTATAGGATCGTCTACCGGGCTACGAAACTATGGCTACACCTTC | CASSIGSSTGLRNYGYTF
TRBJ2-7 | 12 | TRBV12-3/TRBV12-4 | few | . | TGTGCCAGCAGCGATTCGCCCTACGAGCAGTACTTC | CASSDSPYEQYF
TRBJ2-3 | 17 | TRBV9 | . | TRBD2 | TGTGCCAGCAGCGTCCATGGACTAGCGGAGAACACAGATACGCAGTATTTT | CASSVHGLAENTDTQYF
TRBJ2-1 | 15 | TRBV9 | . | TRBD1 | TGTGCCAGCAGCGTAGGGACAGGGGGCTTAAGGGAGCAGTTCTTC | CASSVGTGGLREQFF
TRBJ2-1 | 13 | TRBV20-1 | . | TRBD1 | TGCAGTGCTACAGGGGGACCATACAATGAGCAGTTCTTC | CSATGGPYNEQFF
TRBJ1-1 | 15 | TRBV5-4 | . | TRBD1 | TGTGCCAGCAGCTTCGGACAGGGCTCCAACACTGAAGCTTTCTTT | CASSFGQGSNTEAFF
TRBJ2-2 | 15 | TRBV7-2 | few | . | TGTGCCAGCAGCTTAGTACTAGTCGGCACCGGGGAGCTGTTTTTT | CASSLVLVGTGELFF
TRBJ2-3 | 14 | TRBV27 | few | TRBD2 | TGTGCCAGCAGGATAGCGGGGGGTTCAGATACGCAGTATTTT | CASRIAGGSDTQYF
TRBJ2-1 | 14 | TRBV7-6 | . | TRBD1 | TGTGCCAGCAGCGAGGGACAGACAAACAATGAGCAGTTCTTC | CASSEGQTNNEQFF
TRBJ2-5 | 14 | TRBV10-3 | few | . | TGTGCCATCAGTGAGAGGGGCTACCAGGGAGGCCAGTACTTC | CAISERGYQGGQYF
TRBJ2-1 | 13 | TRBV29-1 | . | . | TGCAGCGTTGTCCTAGACGGGGGTGGCCACAAGATCTTC | CSVVLDGGGHKIF
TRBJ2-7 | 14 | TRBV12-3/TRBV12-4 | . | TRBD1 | TGTGCCAGCAGTTTTGGGGACAGGGGCAGCGAGCAGTACTTC | CASSFGDRGSEQYF